This T cell receptor beta chain was found in a study of cytomegalovirus exposure and HLA in healthy donors. There are 17 residues in the CDR3. The germline CDR1 and CDR2 sequences are MNHEY and SMNVEV (reference sequence). V was pared by 1 base and J by 5 bases, with 8 bases of the junction left unmatched. Remarks on this clone: Its matching antigen is unknown.

Study-level findings and limits: The study listed roughly 150 cytomegalovirus-associated TCR beta chains. In a later analysis, the majority of CMV-associated beta chains seemingly showed HLA restriction.

A multiplex PCR was run with 60 Vbeta primers and 13 Jbeta primers. Produced via immunoSEQ multiplex PCR; TCRdb's table is partial and in-frame only. The top ten hold 2.2% of the sample, which has approximately 110,000 clones, about 61% seen once. The receptor was derived from a woman in her twenties or thirties in good health and CMV-seronegative. The sample taken for sequencing was PBMCs. V usage is TRBV27 and J usage is TRBJ2-6, with 7 bases aligning to TRBD2. The CDR3 region is CASSLWVSGGRANVLTF. DNA for the CDR3: TGTGCCAGCAGTTTATGGGTCTCGGGGGGAAGGGCCAACGTCCTGACTTTC.